A selection of T cell receptor beta chains follows, all from one sample in a study of T cells in Graves' hyperthyroidism and ophthalmopathy. A single record per CDR3 protein comes from TCRdb applying MiXCR to the multiplex PCR reads. Among 650,000 to 800,000 distinct CDR3 sequences, just under 45% were seen once, and the ten largest hold less than 9%. Sequencing input: peripheral blood or thyroid tissue (not recorded which). The receptor source for this set is an adult man with Graves' disease, either hyperthyroidism or ophthalmopathy (not recorded which). The CDR3 runs from the conserved cysteine through the conserved F or W. Fields, in order: clone size, V gene, D gene, J gene, CDR3 DNA, CDR3 protein. D genes are given only for firm matches. Some rows have no size entry. The others give once, few or many, or a class for an expanded clone.

-	TRBV24-1	TRBD1	TRBJ1-1	TGTGCCACCAGTGACAAGGGACAGGGGGGGACCACTGAAGCTTTCTTT	CATSDKGQGGTTEAFF
few	TRBV7-8	-	TRBJ1-2	TGTGCCAGCAGCCAAGAGGCTATGGGCTATGGCTACACCTTC	CASSQEAMGYGYTF
few	TRBV7-9	-	TRBJ1-2	TGTGCCAGCAGCCGAATGGGTTGGGGTCCCTATGGCTACACCTTC	CASSRMGWGPYGYTF
many	TRBV29-1	-	TRBJ1-4	TGCAGCGTTGAGGACGGTGGGGAAAAACTGTTTTTT	CSVEDGGEKLFF
many	TRBV10-3	-	TRBJ1-1	TGTGCCAGCCATCACAGTTTTAACACTGAAGCTTTCTTT	CASHHSFNTEAFF
few	TRBV6-5	TRBD1	TRBJ2-5	TGTGCCAGCAGTGAACCGGGACAGGGGGAGACCCAGTACTTC	CASSEPGQGETQYF
-	TRBV3-1	TRBD1	TRBJ1-3	TGTGCCAGCAGCCAAGCAGGACAGGGAGTGATTGGGCGAAACACCATATATTTT	CASSQAGQGVIGRNTIYF
once	TRBV20-1	TRBD2	TRBJ2-7	TGCAGTGCTAGAGACCCCGGGACTAGCGCCTACGAGCAGTACTTC	CSARDPGTSAYEQYF
-	TRBV9	TRBD1	TRBJ1-4	TGTGCCAGCAGCAAAAGCCAGGGGGAACAAAATGAAAAACTGTTTTTT	CASSKSQGEQNEKLFF
-	TRBV5-1	-	TRBJ2-7	TGCGCCAGCAGCTTTGGGACTTACCAGTACGAGCAGTACTTC	CASSFGTYQYEQYF
many	TRBV10-3	-	TRBJ1-2	TGTGCCATCAGTGAGTCGACGCAGCTTGGCTACACCTTC	CAISESTQLGYTF
-	TRBV9	TRBD1	TRBJ1-5	TGTGCCAGCAGCCCCGAGGGGGCAAGGCAGCCCCAGCATTTT	CASSPEGARQPQHF
many	TRBV7-3	TRBD2	TRBJ2-2	TGTGCCAGCAGCTTAACGGGAGGGCCAACCGGGGAGCTGTTTTTT	CASSLTGGPTGELFF
few	TRBV7-2	-	TRBJ2-7	TGTGCCAGCACCCCGAGCGGATTTGGCTACGAGCAGTACTTC	CASTPSGFGYEQYF
-	TRBV19	-	TRBJ2-6	TGTGCCAGTAGTGCTCAGCTGAGCTCTGGGGCCAACGTCCTGACTTTC	CASSAQLSSGANVLTF
many	TRBV20-1	-	TRBJ2-5	TGCAGTGCTCAAACACTGGGCCGCCAAGAGACCCAGTACTTC	CSAQTLGRQETQYF
-	TRBV7-9	-	TRBJ1-6	TGTGCCAGCCGCAGGGTCGTGGAAGGGTCACCCCTCCACTTT	CASRRVVEGSPLHF
-	TRBV2	TRBD1	TRBJ2-2	TGTGCCAGCAGTTACACCCGACAGGGGAACACCGGGGAGCTGTTTTTT	CASSYTRQGNTGELFF
few	TRBV20-1	-	TRBJ2-5	TGCAGTGCTATTCCTATGGCGAGACAAGAGACCCAGTACTTC	CSAIPMARQETQYF
few	TRBV10-3	-	TRBJ1-1	TGTGCCATCCGACAGGACACTGAAGCTTTCTTT	CAIRQDTEAFF
-	TRBV24-1	-	TRBJ1-1	TGTGCCACCAGTGATTCCGGGACACCCAACACTGAAGCTTTCTTT	CATSDSGTPNTEAFF
once	TRBV9	TRBD1	TRBJ2-7	TGTGCCAGCAGCCCGGACAGGGGGCAAGGCGAGCAGTACTTC	CASSPDRGQGEQYF
-	TRBV7-3	-	TRBJ1-6	TGTGCCAGCAGCTTCGACCGGACGGATTCACCCCTCCACTTT	CASSFDRTDSPLHF
-	TRBV20-1	TRBD1	TRBJ1-6	TGCAGTGCTAGGGGACAGGGGGGTACACCCCTCCACTTT	CSARGQGGTPLHF
few	TRBV2	TRBD1	TRBJ1-1	TGTGCCAGCAGACAATTCCCGGGACAGGGACGGGGCACTGAAGCTTTCTTT	CASRQFPGQGRGTEAFF
many	TRBV29-1	-	TRBJ1-2	TGCAGCGTCGGCGGGAACTATGGCTACACCTTC	CSVGGNYGYTF
many	TRBV9	-	TRBJ2-2	TGTGCCAGCAGTGAGAGAACCGGGGAGCTGTTTTTT	CASSERTGELFF
-	TRBV7-3	TRBD2	TRBJ2-7	TGTGCCACCGGGACTAGCGAGCAGTACTTC	CATGTSEQYF
-	TRBV7-6	TRBD1	TRBJ1-4	TGTGCCAGCAGCTCGGCAGGGGGTGAAAAACTGTTTTTT	CASSSAGGEKLFF
-	TRBV7-9	-	TRBJ1-2	TGTGCCAGCAGCTCCGGGTCGACAGCCGAGGTAAACTATGGCTACACCTTC	CASSSGSTAEVNYGYTF
many	TRBV6-5	-	TRBJ2-7	TGTGCCAGCAGTTACGCACACGGGTTCTACGAGCAGTACTTC	CASSYAHGFYEQYF
-	TRBV7-9	TRBD1	TRBJ1-2	TGTGCCAGCAGCCAAACACAGGGGGTTGCCTATGGCTACACCTTC	CASSQTQGVAYGYTF